The 8 T cell receptor beta chains below come from one sample, sequenced in a study of CD8+ T cells in alopecia areata. Treatment: oral pan-JAK inhibitor, 5-10 mg twice daily. Extraction of RNA preceded its reverse transcription into cDNA, which served as the sequencing template. Using immunoSEQ multiplex PCR, the repertoire was profiled, and TCRdb retains in-frame clones only, with some absent. The sample holds under 300,000 clones; 60% are singletons and the top ten take around 0.92%. Sample: CD4+ T cells sorted from blood, taken between weeks 51 and 52, from a patient treated with tofacitinib. Source of these receptors: a human donor with alopecia areata.

This clone showed up just once. The V call is TRBV2, the J call TRBJ2-5; no firm D call. Germline CDR1 and CDR2: SNHLY and FYNNEI. The CDR3 is made up of 11 amino acids. Between the trimmed V and J ends, which lost 7 bases and 4 bases, there was a span of 7 bases. For the CDR3, the DNA is TGTGCCAGCAAGGATATAGAGACCCAGTACTTC. Protein product: CASKDIETQYF. Based on the CDR3 plus reference TRBV2 and TRBJ2-5, the full variable domain is EPEVTQTPSHQVTQMGQEVILRCVPISNHLYFYWYRQILGQKVEFLVSFYNNEISEKSEIFDDQFSVERPDGSNFTLKIRSTKLEDSAMYFCASKDIETQYFGPGTRLLVL.

The gene calls are TRBV5-6 and TRBJ2-6; no reliable D call. V was shortened by 4 bases and J by 0 bases, with 8 bases between the two germline ends. Germline assignment: CDR1 SGHDT and CDR2 YYEEEE. The CDR3 has 15 residues. The CDR3 spells CASSLGSSGANVLTF. For the CDR3, the DNA is TGTGCCAGCAGCCTCGGAAGCTCTGGGGCCAACGTCCTGACTTTC. Full variable domain (rest looked up from reference TRBV5-6 and TRBJ2-6): DAGVTQSPTHLIKTRGQQVTLRCSPKSGHDTVSWYQQALGQGPQFIFQYYEEEERQRGNFPDRFSGHQFPNYSSELNVNALLLGDSALYLCASSLGSSGANVLTFGAGSRLTVL.

This clone was found a few times. This sequence joins TRBV7-9 and TRBJ2-5; possibly TRBD1 for D (6 bases). CDR3 length: 14 residues. The germline gives CDR1 SEHNR, CDR2 FQNEAQ (reference sequence). V lost 6 bases to trimming and J lost 0 bases, with 11 bases between them. The CDR3 is CASRQGQYQETQYF. The CDR3 coding sequence is TGTGCCAGCAGGCAAGGACAGTACCAAGAGACCCAGTACTTC.

This clone was observed a handful of times. This chain connects TRBV5-1 to TRBJ2-3, with 14 positions matching TRBD2. V was clipped by 3 bases and J by 0 bases; unmatched bases: 9. The CDR3 sequence is 19 residues long. Germline V gene data show CDR1 as SGHRS and CDR2 as YFSETQ. Here the CDR3 reads CASSSGLAGAILSTDTQYF. The CDR3 nucleotides read TGCGCCAGCAGCTCGGGACTAGCGGGGGCAATCCTGAGCACAGATACGCAGTATTTT.

This clone turned up a few times. The DNA for the CDR3 is TGTGCCAGCAGCCCAGACAGGGGGTTGAACACTGAAGCTTTCTTT. This encodes CASSPDRGLNTEAFF. V is TRBV7-3 and J is TRBJ1-1, with 9 bases lining up with TRBD1. Germline loops: CDR1 SGHTA, CDR2 FQGTGA. The CDR3 runs 15 residues. V lost 5 bases to trimming and J lost 0 bases; unmatched junction nucleotides: 4.

The V gene is TRBV6-1, the J gene TRBJ1-5; unclear D gene. Germline V gives CDR1 MNHNS, CDR2 SASEGT. This CDR3 is built from 14 residues. V was cut by 1 base and J by 0 bases, with 4 bases left in between. This CDR3 reads CASSEVGSNQPQHF. The CDR3 DNA sequence: TGTGCCAGCAGTGAAGTCGGTAGCAATCAGCCCCAGCATTTT.

This clone was seen just once. The chain uses TRBV6-5 and TRBJ2-1; tentative D call: TRBD1 (5 bases). Trimming pared 5 bases from V and 4 bases from J, leaving 6 bases between. The CDR3 totals 12 residues. CDR1 and CDR2 (germline): MNHEY, SVGAGI. The CDR3 region has the DNA TGTGCCAGCAGTCCAGGGTACAATGAGCAGTTCTTC. This translates into CASSPGYNEQFF.

This chain joins TRBV5-6 and TRBJ1-1; D unresolved. The length of the CDR3 is 13 residues. Germline V gene lookup returns CDR1 SGHDT and CDR2 YYEEEE. Trimming stripped 4 bases from V and 3 bases from J, with 10 bases between. In DNA, the CDR3 is TGTGCCAGCAGCCTCCCGATGTACACTGAAGCTTTCTTT. Its translation is CASSLPMYTEAFF.